This TCR beta chain was captured in a study of vaccination and CD4 T cells after COVID-19. The Oncomine TCR Beta short-read assay was applied to DNA of cultured CD4+ T cells. TCRdb analysed the PCR reads with MiXCR anew, one entry per CDR3 protein. The data show thousands of distinct CDR3 sequences, with 55% to 75% seen just once and around 18% held by the top ten. In the case of this clonotype: The antigen is not known. At one end the junction does not follow the germline gene, possibly because of a read error.

Germline assignment: CDR1 MNHEY and CDR2 SVGAGI. The CDR3 spans 17 residues. Study-level points and caveats: It was found that, in convalescent patients, 304 of 307 vaccine-specific clones were spike mono-reactive. Looking at convalescent patients, a median about 86% of reactive clones were present only post-vaccination.

This sample's treatment: roughly 11-day PBMC culture with coronavirus spike peptide pools or control peptides (ViraFEST assay). Material: CD4+ T cells from blood, cultured in vitro. This rearrangement joins TRBV6-5 to TRBJ1-2; 11 bases map to TRBD1. This receptor was obtained from a human donor who had recovered from COVID-19. The CDR3 is CASSYRIGQGANSGYTF. The CDR3 nucleotides are TGTGCCAGCAGTTACAGGATAGGACAGGGGGCAAACTCTGGCTACACCTTC.